Included here is one T cell receptor beta chain sequence, with context. What it binds is unknown. This CDR3 comprises 11 residues. V was cut by 6 bases and J by 10 bases, with 10 bases left in between. Germline CDR1 and CDR2: MNHEY and SVGEGT. These data originate in a study of T-cell reconstitution after alpha-beta-depleted transplantation in children. Study-wide points: Diversity of TCRbeta at day 60 was high in some patients, arising from surviving recipient T cells and thymic progenitors. By about two months after transplant, alpha-beta T cells reportedly arose from several hundred graft clones that had expanded.

The authors prepared the TCRbeta library with unique molecular identifiers. MiXCR was run by TCRdb on the PCR reads, yielding one entry per CDR3 protein. The sample carries about 490,000 distinct CDR3 sequences, roughly a tenth recorded once. The receptor was isolated from a child under 10 years old with inherited bone marrow failure, due to receive a stem cell transplant. The material was PBMCs, obtained before TCRalphabeta/CD19-depleted stem cell transplant. The rearrangement joins TRBV6-2 or TRBV6-3 to TRBJ2-1; D remains unclear. This chain's CDR3 is CASSQIGEQFF. CDR3 coding DNA: TGTGCCAGCAGCCAAATTGGGGAGCAGTTCTTC.